The subject of this entry is one TCR beta chain. Its antigen is still unknown. The data derive from a study of OX40 agonist ivuxolimab in advanced cancers. Study overall: The study enrolled dose-escalation patients with hepatocellular carcinoma, melanoma, renal cell or head and neck cancer. A male proportion of more than 75% was recorded, with mean age about 62 years and range about 23 to 90. Notes on the study in general: Partial responders treated at 0.1-3.0 mg/kg exhibited clonal expansion among the lowest measured.

Profiled with immunoSEQ multiplex PCR; TCRdb holds only in-frame clones, not every one. The sample consists of roughly 89,000 clones, around 84% of them appearing once. From germline, CDR1 is SGDLS and CDR2 YYNGEE. The CDR3 is 14 residues long. V gave up 0 bases and J gave up 8 bases, with 11 bases separating them. On cycle 4 day 1 and cycle 7 day 1, as well as at baseline, blood was sampled. Sequenced here: CD4+ or CD8+ T cells sorted from blood, sampled in a trial of the OX40 agonist ivuxolimab. The receptor's source is an adult with an advanced solid tumor such as melanoma, head and neck, liver or kidney cancer. V and J are TRBV9 and TRBJ1-4, with D perhaps matching TRBD1 (5 bases). The CDR3 reads CASSVDRGREKLFF. DNA for the CDR3: TGTGCCAGCAGCGTAGATAGGGGCAGGGAAAAACTGTTTTTT. The whole variable domain, remainder taken from reference TRBV9 and TRBJ1-4, is DSGVTQTPKHLITATGQRVTLRCSPRSGDLSVYWYQQSLDQGLQFLIQYYNGEERAKGNILERFSAQQFPDLHSELNLSSLELGDSALYFCASSVDRGREKLFFGSGTQLSVL.